This TCR beta chain emerged from a study of T cells in Graves' hyperthyroidism and ophthalmopathy. The CDR3 length is 11 residues. V was trimmed by 1 base and J by 6 bases, leaving 3 bases between them. The germline V gene has CDR1 DFQATT and CDR2 SNEGSKA (reference sequence). Using RNA transcripts as the source, TCR beta CDR3 regions were amplified. HTBI primers were the set used in a first-round RT-PCR of the TCR CDR3. TCRdb re-derived calls from the multiplex PCR reads in MiXCR, one entry per CDR3 protein. The sample yields about 590,000 distinct CDR3 sequences, 14% seen once. Whole-study findings and limits: Blood also held most thyroid clonotypes expanded beyond 0.001. Separation of ophthalmopathy from stable hyperthyroidism was achieved by a 13 V-J model.

Comment on this clonotype: Its antigen is undetermined.

Diagnoses were established using clinical symptoms, serum thyroxine and TRAb, thyroid ultrasound and orbital computed tomography. The chain employs TRBV20-1 and TRBJ1-4; D is uncertain. This TCR came from a woman aged 18-29 years with Graves' ophthalmopathy. The sequencing sample was made of blood. The CDR3 loop reads CSARADEKLFF. Here the CDR3 DNA reads TGCAGTGCTAGAGCTGATGAAAAACTGTTTTTT.